Each of the 22 T cell receptor beta chains below was sequenced from the same sample in a study of blood T cell repertoires in COVID-19 (dated by TCRdb to 2020 to 2022). Preparation of the library involved the immunoSEQ multiplex PCR assay. TCRdb's version of the immuneACCESS table is confined to in-frame rearrangements and falls short of the full clone set. An unresolved V gene accounts for under half of the shortfall where checked; the remainder is of unknown origin. Within this sample are 80,000 to 95,000 clones, with more than 60% of them counted one time only. Approximately 19% of the sample belongs to the ten largest clones. Sequences were obtained from peripheral blood. These receptors came from a woman at least 80 years old with active or convalescent COVID-19.

This chain joins TRBV6-5 and TRBJ2-2; no clear D gene. Germline CDR1 is MNHEY and CDR2 is SVGAGI. The CDR3 sequence is 13 residues long. V dropped 2 bases and J dropped 2 bases, with 3 bases sitting between them. The CDR3 DNA is TGTGCCAGCAGTTACCCTAACACCGGGGAGCTGTTTTTT. As protein: CASSYPNTGELFF.

The chain joins TRBV28 to TRBJ1-5; TRBD1 agrees at 8 bases. The CDR3 loop spans 15 amino acids. CDR1 and CDR2 from the germline V gene are MDHEN and SYDVKM. The V gene end was trimmed by 2 bases and the J gene end by 4 bases; junction bases not matched to a gene: 4. CDR3 bases: TGTGCCAGCAGTTTAGGGACAGGACGAAATCAGCCCCAGCATTTT. Its translation: CASSLGTGRNQPQHF.

The rearrangement links TRBV2 to TRBJ2-1, with TRBD2 matching 11 bases. The CDR3 is 13 residues long. Germline CDR1 SNHLY, CDR2 FYNNEI. V lost 4 bases to trimming and J lost 15 bases; unmatched junction nucleotides: 8. CDR3 nucleotide sequence: TGTGCCAGCAGTGTTGACACTGGACTAGCGGGGTTCTTC. Translating gives CASSVDTGLAGFF.

The genes are TRBV2 and TRBJ2-2; TRBD2 agrees at 7 bases. The CDR3 runs 16 residues. With 7 bases clipped from V and 0 bases from J, the junction kept 8 bases outside the gene matches. The germline V gene encodes CDR1 SNHLY and CDR2 FYNNEI. The CDR3 nucleotides are TGTGCCAGCACCCTGGGGGGGGTCTCGAACACCGGGGAGCTGTTTTTT. Amino acid sequence: CASTLGGVSNTGELFF.

This chain links TRBV20-1 with TRBJ2-7; possibly TRBD1 for D (6 bases). V lost 3 bases to trimming and J lost 0 bases, with 15 bases between them. CDR1 and CDR2 (germline): DFQATT, SNEGSKA (reference sequence). The CDR3 loop spans 15 amino acids. CDR3 nucleotides: TGCAGTGCTAGTGGGGGCTACAGCGTCTCCTACGAGCAGTACTTC. This sequence encodes CSASGGYSVSYEQYF.

This chain links TRBV5-6 with TRBJ1-4; 10 positions match TRBD1. J lost 8 bases, V lost 4 bases, and 8 bases had no gene match. The germline V gene has CDR1 SGHDT and CDR2 YYEEEE. The CDR3 has 15 residues. In DNA, the CDR3 is TGTGCCAGCAGCCGTGACAGGGGGCAAGGAGAAAAACTGTTTTTT. Residues: CASSRDRGQGEKLFF.

There are a few counts of this clone. The chain links TRBV19 to TRBJ1-2; possible D gene TRBD1, 6 bases. Trimming removed 0 bases at V and 8 bases at J, with 10 bases between. CDR3 size: 13 residues. CDR1 LNHDA and CDR2 SQIVND come from the germline V gene (reference sequence). The CDR3 DNA follows: TGTGCCAGTAGTATAGAGGGGGCACGGGGCTACACCTTC. Residues: CASSIEGARGYTF.

The V call is TRBV29-1, the J call TRBJ2-3; D remains unclear. Between the trimmed V and J ends, which lost 3 bases and 0 bases, there was a span of 7 bases. Per the germline V gene, CDR1 is SQVTM and CDR2 is ANQGSEA. This CDR3 contains 13 residues. The CDR3, as DNA: TGCAGCGTTGAGGCGGCCAGCACAGATACGCAGTATTTT. Protein product: CSVEAASTDTQYF.

This clone was found once. The chain employs TRBV2 and TRBJ2-2, with TRBD2 matching over 7 bases. The CDR3 runs 17 residues. Germline loops: CDR1 SNHLY, CDR2 FYNNEI. Trimming took 2 bases from V and 0 from J; bases not matched to a gene: 6. The DNA for the CDR3 is TGTGCCAGCAGTGAACTGTCTAGCGGATCGAACACCGGGGAGCTGTTTTTT. Translated, it gives CASSELSSGSNTGELFF.

The chain employs TRBV3-1 (or the pseudogene TRBV3-2) and TRBJ2-3; D unclear. Germline CDR1 reads LGHDT; CDR2 reads YNNKEL (reference sequence). The CDR3 sequence is 13 residues long. Trimming took 2 bases from V and 5 from J, leaving 8 bases between them. CDR3 sequence reads: CASSQSIGDTQYF. The CDR3 nucleotides read TGTGCCAGCAGCCAATCGATCGGAGATACGCAGTATTTT.

The chain joins TRBV2 to TRBJ1-4, with TRBD1 identical over 8 bases. Per the germline V gene, CDR1 is SNHLY and CDR2 is FYNNEI. The length of the CDR3 is 15 residues. J was trimmed by 1 base and V by 7 bases; bases with no gene match: 5. CDR3 DNA sequence: TGTGCCAGCATCGGGACAGGAGTAACTAATGAAAAACTGTTTTTT. This sequence encodes CASIGTGVTNEKLFF.

V gene TRBV3-1 (or the pseudogene TRBV3-2) combines with J gene TRBJ1-1; D gene ambiguous. V was trimmed by 1 base and J by 1 base, leaving 10 bases between them. Germline CDR1 is LGHDT and CDR2 is YNNKEL (reference sequence). The CDR3 consists of 15 residues. CDR3 region: CASSQGTQKNTEAFF. CDR3 coding DNA: TGTGCCAGCAGCCAAGGTACACAGAAGAACACTGAAGCTTTCTTT.

CDR3 bases: TGCGCCAGCAGCCAAGAAACTAGCGGGTACAATGAGCAGTTCTTC. Its translation: CASSQETSGYNEQFF. The genes are TRBV4-3 and TRBJ2-1, with 9 bases fitting TRBD2. The V gene end was trimmed by 0 bases and the J gene end by 4 bases; junction bases not matched to a gene: 1. Germline values: CDR1 LGHNA, CDR2 YSLEER. The CDR3 sequence is 15 residues long.

With respect to this clone: Mismatch with germline at one junction end may stem from a read error. In DNA form, the CDR3 reads TGTGCCAGCAGCGTATTAGGTGACAGGGGAAATTCTCCCCTCCACTTT. Protein: CASSVLGDRGNSPLHF. The V call is TRBV9, the J call TRBJ1-6; 8 positions agree with TRBD1. There are 16 residues in the CDR3. Germline lookup yields CDR1 SGDLS and CDR2 YYNGEE.

V usage is TRBV6-1 and J usage is TRBJ2-5, with a possible D match to TRBD1 (6 bases). V dropped 3 bases and J dropped 4 bases, with 9 bases sitting between them. This CDR3 has 13 residues. The germline gives CDR1 MNHNS, CDR2 SASEGT. DNA of the CDR3: TGTGCCAGCAGTGATTTCAGGGGAGAGACCCAGTACTTC. This gives the protein CASSDFRGETQYF.

J is TRBJ2-3 and V is TRBV29-1; 11 bases match TRBD2. This CDR3 has 14 residues. Germline assignment: CDR1 SQVTM and CDR2 ANQGSEA. V dropped 8 bases and J dropped 8; count of bases not matched to a gene: 12. The DNA of the CDR3 is TGCAGCCTTTACTATCTAGCGGGGGGCCGTACGCAGTATTTT. Residues: CSLYYLAGGRTQYF.

CDR3 loop: CASSPLEDRGLGEKLFF. The CDR3, as DNA: TGTGCCAGCAGCCCTCTCGAGGACAGGGGGCTTGGAGAAAAACTGTTTTTT. This chain joins TRBV7-8 and TRBJ1-4; TRBD1 matches 11 bases. Trimming cost V 5 bases and J 8 bases; bases outside gene matches: 13. The CDR3 totals 17 residues. CDR1 and CDR2 (germline): SGHVS, FQNEAQ.

The V and J genes are TRBV10-3 and TRBJ1-1; TRBD1 aligns across 12 bases. The CDR3 totals 17 residues. V shed 3 bases and J 5 bases; nucleotides not matched to a gene: 10. Germline CDR1 reads ENHRY; CDR2 reads SYGVKD. CDR3 loop: CAISDRRDRGPGTEAFF. Written as DNA, the CDR3 is TGTGCCATCAGTGATAGAAGGGACAGGGGGCCGGGAACTGAAGCTTTCTTT.

The chain employs TRBV15 and TRBJ1-2; 9 positions match TRBD1. J lost 7 bases, V lost 6 bases, and 3 bases had no gene match. The CDR3 contains 12 residues. Looked up from germline, CDR1 is LNHNV and CDR2 is YYDKDF (reference sequence). The CDR3 nucleotides read TGTGCCACCAGACAGGGGGCTGGTGGCTACACCTTC. Protein product: CATRQGAGGYTF.

The chain combines TRBV19 with TRBJ2-7; 8 positions match TRBD1. Germline V gene lookup returns CDR1 LNHDA and CDR2 SQIVND (reference sequence). CDR3 length: 16 residues. Trimming removed 4 bases from V and 0 bases from J; junction bases left unmatched: 8. Here the CDR3 DNA reads TGTGCCAGTAGTAAGCTTGTAACAGGGGGCTCCTACGAGCAGTACTTC. It translates to CASSKLVTGGSYEQYF.

The CDR3 here is CASSLGTDYNEQFF. The CDR3 region has the DNA TGCGCCAGCAGCCTGGGGACAGACTACAATGAGCAGTTCTTC. The chain joins TRBV5-1 to TRBJ2-1; 7 bases map to TRBD1. CDR1 and CDR2 from the germline V gene are SGHRS and YFSETQ. This CDR3 has 14 residues. The V and J ends lost 4 bases and 3 bases, in that order; junction bases with no gene match: 4.

The rearrangement links TRBV7-9 to TRBJ2-7; a possible D gene is TRBD2 (6 bases). The CDR3 contains 14 residues. Trimming pared 5 bases from V and 2 bases from J, leaving 13 bases between. Germline values: CDR1 SEHNR, CDR2 FQNEAQ (reference sequence). In nucleotides, the CDR3 is TGTGCCAGCAGCCGGCTGGGCGGGGCCTACGAGCAGTACTTC. This gives the protein CASSRLGGAYEQYF.